Following are 29 T cell receptor beta chains from one sample sequenced in a study of identical twins. TCRdb re-derived calls from the 5' RACE reads in MiXCR, one entry per CDR3 protein. The repertoire holds about 1.7 million distinct CDR3 sequences, less than 35% seen once, with approximately 0.25% in the top ten. Sequencing was carried out using cord blood. The receptors stem from a newborn girl in good health.

J is TRBJ1-2 and V is TRBV7-9, with D hard to call. Trimming removed 6 bases at V and 5 bases at J, with 13 bases between. Looked up from germline, CDR1 is SEHNR and CDR2 is FQNEAQ (reference sequence). CDR3 length: 13 amino acids. The CDR3 sequence: CASSSRALYGYTF. CDR3 nucleotides: TGTGCCAGCAGTTCCCGGGCCCTATATGGCTACACCTTC.

This clonotype was counted at least ten times. The CDR3 is CASSPGTPDYNEQFF. The CDR3 nucleotides are TGTGCCAGCAGTCCCGGGACTCCTGACTACAATGAGCAGTTCTTC. This chain uses TRBV27 with TRBJ2-1; D is perhaps TRBD2 (6 bases). Germline V gene sequence: CDR1 MNHEY, CDR2 SMNVEV (reference sequence). The CDR3 extends over 15 amino acids. Deletions cut 5 bases from V and 3 bases from J, with 14 bases between.

The chain recombines TRBV20-1 with TRBJ2-7, with 7 positions matching TRBD2. Trimming took 5 bases from V and 3 from J; bases not matched to a gene: 10. The CDR3 is 14 residues long. Germline V gene lookup returns CDR1 DFQATT and CDR2 SNEGSKA (reference sequence). CDR3 in amino acids: CSAREAGPRYEQYF. As DNA, the CDR3 is TGCAGTGCTCGCGAAGCGGGACCACGCTACGAGCAGTACTTC.

This chain joins TRBV6-6 and TRBJ2-3; D is undetermined. Germline CDR1 and CDR2: MNHNY and SVGAGI (reference sequence). The CDR3 length is 15 residues. The V end was cut by 1 base, the J end by 0 bases, with 8 bases between. The CDR3: CASSYWGTSTDTQYF. Here the CDR3 DNA reads TGTGCCAGCAGTTACTGGGGAACAAGCACAGATACGCAGTATTTT.

The V gene is TRBV7-2, the J gene TRBJ2-1, with TRBD2 identical over 11 bases. From germline, CDR1 is SGHTA and CDR2 FQGNSA. CDR3 length equals 16 residues. Trimming took 4 bases from V and 7 from J; bases not matched to a gene: 9. CDR3 in DNA: TGTGCCAGCAGCTACGACGGGACTAGCGGCTTAAATGAGCAGTTCTTC. Protein sequence: CASSYDGTSGLNEQFF.

This clonotype was detected only a few times. The chain has TRBV27 and TRBJ2-3, with TRBD2 matching over 11 bases. The CDR3 is made up of 16 amino acids. Germline CDR1 is MNHEY and CDR2 is SMNVEV (reference sequence). V lost 6 bases, J lost 4 bases, and 9 bases stayed unmatched. The CDR3 bases are TGTGCCAGCAGCGAACTTACTAGCGGGAGTCCAGATACGCAGTATTTT. Protein: CASSELTSGSPDTQYF.

The rearrangement joins TRBV20-1 to TRBJ2-1; 8 bases agree with TRBD2. V shed 2 bases, J shed 0 bases, and the junction held 21 bases outside the gene matches. Per germline, CDR1 DFQATT and CDR2 SNEGSKA (reference sequence). There are 21 residues in the CDR3. The CDR3 sequence: CSARPPTHSGTHSSSYNEQFF. The CDR3, as DNA: TGCAGTGCTAGACCCCCAACTCATAGCGGGACTCATTCGAGCTCCTACAATGAGCAGTTCTTC.

The chain employs TRBV20-1 and TRBJ1-5; the D is unclear. V was shortened by 3 bases and J by 5 bases, with 11 bases between the two germline ends. This CDR3 has 13 amino acids. Germline CDR1 and CDR2: DFQATT and SNEGSKA (reference sequence). CDR3 sequence: CSASSGIHQPQHF. CDR3 coding DNA: TGCAGTGCTAGTTCGGGGATACATCAGCCCCAGCATTTT.

The chain recombines TRBV4-1 with TRBJ2-7; no definite D call. The CDR3 runs to 14 residues. Trimming took 4 bases from V and 6 from J, leaving 16 bases between them. Germline CDR1 and CDR2: MGHRA and YSYEKL. CDR3 DNA: TGCGCCAGCAGCCCCTCGACCCAACGGGTCGAGCAGTACTTC. Protein: CASSPSTQRVEQYF.

The rearrangement links TRBV27 to TRBJ2-7; 7 positions match TRBD2. Looked up from germline, CDR1 is MNHEY and CDR2 is SMNVEV (reference sequence). There are 14 residues in the CDR3. The V segment lost 8 bases and the J segment 7 bases; nucleotides outside the gene matches: 14. CDR3 DNA sequence: TGTGCCAGCCTTCCGGGAGGCGCTTACAATGAGCAGTACTTC. Residues: CASLPGGAYNEQYF.

At least ten counts were recorded for this clonotype. V gene TRBV29-1 combines with J gene TRBJ2-7; 7 bases are shared with TRBD1. CDR1 and CDR2 from the germline V gene are SQVTM and ANQGSEA. The ends lost 7 bases at V and 4 bases at J; junction bases unmatched: 13. CDR3 length: 14 amino acids. The CDR3 loop is CSGQGDEAFYEQYF. CDR3 nucleotides: TGCAGCGGGCAGGGGGACGAGGCCTTTTACGAGCAGTACTTC.

The chain has TRBV28 and TRBJ2-3; a weak D match, TRBD1 (10 bases). From germline, CDR1 is MDHEN and CDR2 SYDVKM. The CDR3 consists of 18 residues. Trimming pared 6 bases from V and 5 bases from J, leaving 27 bases between. CDR3 sequence: CASSYGTGEAGGLDTQYF. In nucleotides, the CDR3 is TGTGCCAGCAGCTACGGGACAGGGGAAGCGGGAGGCCTAGATACGCAGTATTTT.

The chain has TRBV20-1 and TRBJ2-1; 7 nucleotides align to TRBD1. CDR1 DFQATT and CDR2 SNEGSKA come from the germline V gene (reference sequence). This CDR3 has 14 amino acids. The junction had 8 bases not matched to a gene; V was cut back by 8 bases and J by 1 base. For the CDR3, the DNA is TGCAGTACAAGACAGGGAGAATCCTACAATGAGCAGTTCTTC. As protein: CSTRQGESYNEQFF.

The rearrangement links TRBV7-2 to TRBJ1-3; D gene uncertain. V was shortened by 5 bases and J by 7 bases, with 15 bases between the two germline ends. Germline values: CDR1 SGHTA, CDR2 FQGNSA. The CDR3 is 14 amino acids. The CDR3 here is CASSPGSAGNTIYF. The CDR3 DNA follows: TGTGCCAGCAGCCCCGGGAGTGCAGGCAACACCATATATTTT.

The chain employs TRBV6-5 and TRBJ2-3; 8 bases agree with TRBD2. In germline, CDR1 is MNHEY, CDR2 SVGAGI. The CDR3 is 15 residues long. Germline trimming cut 5 bases from V and 0 bases from J; bases unmatched to any gene: 4. Here the CDR3 DNA reads TGTGCCAGCAGTAGAGCGGGAGAGAGCACAGATACGCAGTATTTT. This translates into CASSRAGESTDTQYF.

This clonotype was detected only a few times. The genes are TRBV11-2 and TRBJ2-5, with D maybe TRBD2 (6 bases). Germline V gene lookup returns CDR1 SGHAT and CDR2 FQNNGV. The CDR3 is made up of 16 amino acids. The V end lost 1 base, the J end lost 4 bases, and 16 bases lay between the germline ends. CDR3 bases: TGTGCCAGCAGCTTAGGGGCGGGACCAGGCTCAGAGACCCAGTACTTC. Protein sequence: CASSLGAGPGSETQYF.

The chain couples TRBV9 to TRBJ2-7; no reliable D call. The CDR3 length is 15 residues. Germline assignment: CDR1 SGDLS and CDR2 YYNGEE. Between the trimmed V and J ends, which lost 0 bases and 0 bases, there was a span of 10 bases. This CDR3 reads CASSVGAGVSYEQYF. In DNA, the CDR3 is TGTGCCAGCAGCGTAGGGGCAGGTGTCTCCTACGAGCAGTACTTC.

This clonotype was detected only a few times. The V call is TRBV29-1, the J call TRBJ1-1; maybe TRBD1 (6 bases). Germline V gene sequence: CDR1 SQVTM, CDR2 ANQGSEA. V lost 8 bases, J lost 8 bases, and 18 bases lay in between. The CDR3 spans 12 residues. Here the CDR3 DNA reads TGCAGCCCCGATAGGGGGAGTGGCGAAGCTTTCTTT. The encoded protein is CSPDRGSGEAFF.

This clonotype turned up a few times. The chain carries TRBV20-1 and TRBJ2-1; 10 positions match TRBD1. V dropped 0 bases and J dropped 4; count of bases not matched to a gene: 12. CDR1 DFQATT and CDR2 SNEGSKA come from the germline V gene (reference sequence). The CDR3 spans 18 residues. The CDR3 bases are TGCAGTGCTAGAGACGGGACAGGGGATATTTTCTCGTACAATGAGCAGTTCTTC. This sequence encodes CSARDGTGDIFSYNEQFF.

This clonotype occurred a few times. The rearrangement uses TRBV3-1 and TRBJ2-7; TRBD2 aligns across 7 bases. Germline CDR1 reads LGHDT; CDR2 reads YNNKEL (reference sequence). CDR3 length: 15 amino acids. The trim removed 3 bases at V and 1 base at J, leaving 6 bases unmatched. CDR3 region: CASSHLGLKSYEQYF. CDR3 in DNA: TGTGCCAGCAGCCACCTGGGACTAAAATCCTACGAGCAGTACTTC.

This clonotype has ten or more counts. The gene calls are TRBV29-1 and TRBJ2-7; 13 nucleotides align to TRBD2. Germline V gene data show CDR1 as SQVTM and CDR2 as ANQGSEA. J was trimmed by 7 bases and V by 7 bases; bases with no gene match: 7. The CDR3 is made up of 13 amino acids. In nucleotides, the CDR3 is TGCAGCGCCGGGACTAGCGGGGTCTCAGAGCAGTACTTC. Translation gives CSAGTSGVSEQYF.

This clonotype was observed a few times. V gene TRBV7-9 combines with J gene TRBJ2-1; 9 nucleotides align to TRBD2. V shed 0 bases and J 7 bases; nucleotides not matched to a gene: 7. The length of the CDR3 is 16 residues. Germline CDR1 and CDR2: SEHNR and FQNEAQ (reference sequence). The CDR3 nucleotides read TGTGCCAGCAGCTTAGCGACTAGCGGCGAGGTAAATGAGCAGTTCTTC. The encoded protein is CASSLATSGEVNEQFF.

V usage is TRBV28 and J usage is TRBJ1-1; 7 bases line up with TRBD1. The germline CDR1 and CDR2 sequences are MDHEN and SYDVKM. The trim removed 11 bases at V and 11 bases at J, leaving 17 bases unmatched. This CDR3 has 13 amino acids. CDR3 nucleotide sequence: TGTGCCGGAGGAACAGGGGAGGAGGATATGGCTTTCTTT. It is translated as CAGGTGEEDMAFF.

This clonotype was seen repeatedly, ten times or more. V gene TRBV6-6 combines with J gene TRBJ2-3, with a weak D call TRBD2 (5 bases). The V gene's germline CDR1 is MNHNY and CDR2 SVGAGI (reference sequence). V was cut by 6 bases and J by 3 bases, with 13 bases left in between. The CDR3 runs 14 residues. CDR3 loop: CASSPGQRTDTQYF. CDR3 DNA: TGTGCCAGCAGCCCCGGGCAGCGGACAGATACGCAGTATTTT.

At least ten counts were recorded for this clonotype. V is TRBV12-3 or TRBV12-4 and J is TRBJ2-1, with unresolved D. This CDR3 region has 14 residues. V shed 4 bases and J shed 0 bases, with 7 bases lying between them. CDR3: CASSSSDSYNEQFF. The CDR3 DNA reads TGTGCCAGCAGTTCCAGCGACTCCTACAATGAGCAGTTCTTC.

The table lists this clonotype with a few counts. This chain links TRBV6-4 with TRBJ2-1; the D gene is possibly TRBD1 (6 bases). The V gene lost 4 bases and the J gene lost 3 bases, with 16 bases spanning the gap. This CDR3 has 16 amino acids. Germline values: CDR1 MRHNA, CDR2 SNTAGT. CDR3 DNA sequence: TGTGCCAGCAGTGCCAACAGGGTGTCCTACTACAATGAGCAGTTCTTC. Amino acids: CASSANRVSYYNEQFF.

A remark on this clonotype: This may arise from a read error, as a much more abundant clone is one base away. The CDR3 here is CASPSGFQETQFF. The CDR3 DNA follows: TGTGCCAGCCCTAGCGGGTTCCAAGAGACCCAGTTCTTC. The J gene is TRBJ2-5, the V gene TRBV2, with TRBD2 matching over 8 bases. The J call is uncertain, as TRBJ2-1 better fits the DNA end. Germline V gives CDR1 SNHLY, CDR2 FYNNEI. The CDR3 covers 13 residues.

Here the CDR3 reads CASSEQGAANSGANVLTF. The CDR3 nucleotides are TGTGCCAGCAGTGAACAGGGGGCCGCGAACTCTGGGGCCAACGTCCTGACTTTC. V and J are TRBV2 and TRBJ2-6; 8 positions agree with TRBD1. This CDR3 is built from 18 residues. Germline assignment: CDR1 SNHLY and CDR2 FYNNEI. V lost 2 bases, J lost 0 bases, and 6 bases stayed unmatched.

On this clonotype itself: An end of the junction does not agree with germline; a read error may underlie this. The V gene is TRBV28, the J gene TRBJ2-7; TRBD2 might be the D (5 bases). The CDR3 loop spans 13 amino acids. Germline CDR1 and CDR2: MDHEN and SYDVKM. The CDR3 bases are TGTGCCAGCAGTTTAAGCGGCCCCTACGTGCAGTACTTC. Its translation is CASSLSGPYVQYF.